This T cell receptor (beta chain) stems from a study of blood T cell repertoires in COVID-19. About the study: T cells, B-cell-depleted T cells, or PBMCs provided the cDNA or gDNA that served as material.

Germline V lookup: CDR1 MGHRA, CDR2 YSYEKL. The V end lost 1 base, the J end lost 0 bases, and 9 bases lay between the germline ends. The CDR3 extends over 15 amino acids. Authors' analysis steps: Amplification of reference gene primers provided the estimated nucleated cell counts. Assay used: immunoSEQ multiplex PCR; TCRdb lists only in-frame clones, some missing. D and trimming were read from the DNA, whereas the V and J calls and clone size are those reported in that table. This sample has more than 300,000 clones, with about four fifths found just once. The chain couples TRBV4-1 to TRBJ1-1; a weak D match, TRBD1 (5 bases). This TCR derives from a woman between 45 and 60 years old who had recovered from COVID-19. The sample comprised PBMCs or T cells enriched from blood (not recorded which). The CDR3 region has the DNA TGCGCCAGCAGCCAAGTCTCGGGGGTGAACACTGAAGCTTTCTTT. It specifies CASSQVSGVNTEAFF.